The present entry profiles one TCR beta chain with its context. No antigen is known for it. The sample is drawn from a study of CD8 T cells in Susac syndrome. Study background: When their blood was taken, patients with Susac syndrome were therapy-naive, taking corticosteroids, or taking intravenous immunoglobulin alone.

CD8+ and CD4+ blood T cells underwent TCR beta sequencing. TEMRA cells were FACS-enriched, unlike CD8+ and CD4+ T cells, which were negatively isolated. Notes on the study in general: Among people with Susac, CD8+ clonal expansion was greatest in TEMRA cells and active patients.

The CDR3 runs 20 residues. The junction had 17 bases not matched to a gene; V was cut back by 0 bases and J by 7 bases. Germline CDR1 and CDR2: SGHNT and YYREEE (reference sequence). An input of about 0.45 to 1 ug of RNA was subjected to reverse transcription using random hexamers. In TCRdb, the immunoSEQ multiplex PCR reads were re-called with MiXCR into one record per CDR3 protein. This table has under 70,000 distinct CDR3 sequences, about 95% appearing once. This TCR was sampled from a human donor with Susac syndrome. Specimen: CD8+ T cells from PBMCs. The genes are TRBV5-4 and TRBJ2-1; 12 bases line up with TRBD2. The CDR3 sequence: CASSLGRGYSSGGAKNEQFF. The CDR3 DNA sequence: TGTGCCAGCAGCTTGGGGAGGGGCTATTCTAGCGGGGGGGCTAAAAATGAGCAGTTCTTC.